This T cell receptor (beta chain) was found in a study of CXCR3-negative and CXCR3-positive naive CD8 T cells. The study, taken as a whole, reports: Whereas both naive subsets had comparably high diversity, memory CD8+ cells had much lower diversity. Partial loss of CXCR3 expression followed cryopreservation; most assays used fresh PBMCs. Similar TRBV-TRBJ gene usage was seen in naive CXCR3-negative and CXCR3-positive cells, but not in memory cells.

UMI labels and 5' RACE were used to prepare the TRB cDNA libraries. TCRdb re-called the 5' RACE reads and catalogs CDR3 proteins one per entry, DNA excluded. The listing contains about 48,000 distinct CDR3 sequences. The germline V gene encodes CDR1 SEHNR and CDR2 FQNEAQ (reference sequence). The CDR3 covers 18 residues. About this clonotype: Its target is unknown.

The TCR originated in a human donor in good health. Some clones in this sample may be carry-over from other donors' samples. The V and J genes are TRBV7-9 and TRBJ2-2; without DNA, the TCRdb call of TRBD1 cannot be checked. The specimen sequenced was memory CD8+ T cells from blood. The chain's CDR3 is CASSRSWGGTANTGELFF.